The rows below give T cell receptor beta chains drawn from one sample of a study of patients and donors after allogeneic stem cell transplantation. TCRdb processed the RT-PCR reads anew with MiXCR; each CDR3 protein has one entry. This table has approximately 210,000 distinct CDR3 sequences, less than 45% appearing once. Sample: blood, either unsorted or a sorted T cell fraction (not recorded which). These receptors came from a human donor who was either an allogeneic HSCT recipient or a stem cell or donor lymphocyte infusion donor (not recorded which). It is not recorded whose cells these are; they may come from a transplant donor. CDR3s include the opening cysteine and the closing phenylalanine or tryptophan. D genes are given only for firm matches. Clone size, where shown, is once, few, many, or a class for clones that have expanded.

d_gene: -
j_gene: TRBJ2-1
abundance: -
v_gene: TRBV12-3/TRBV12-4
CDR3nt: TGTGCCAGCAGTTTATACGTCAATGAGCAGTTCTTC
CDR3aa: CASSLYVNEQFF

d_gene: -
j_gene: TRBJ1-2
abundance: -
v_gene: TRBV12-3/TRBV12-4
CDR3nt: TGTGCCAGCAGTTTATTTGCGGGGGGCTACACCTTC
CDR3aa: CASSLFAGGYTF

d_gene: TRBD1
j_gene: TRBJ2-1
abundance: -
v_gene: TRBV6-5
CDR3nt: TGTGCCAGCAGTTACTCCGGGACAGCCTACAATGAGCAGTTCTTC
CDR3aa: CASSYSGTAYNEQFF

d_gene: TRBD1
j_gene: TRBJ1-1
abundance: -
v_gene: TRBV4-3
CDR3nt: TGCGCCAGCAGCCAAGAAATTGCAGGGGGGACGTTGAACACTGAAGCTTTCTTT
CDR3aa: CASSQEIAGGTLNTEAFF

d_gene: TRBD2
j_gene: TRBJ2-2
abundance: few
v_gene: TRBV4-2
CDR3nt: TGTGCCAGCAGCCGGGCCCTAGCGGGAGAAGTGAACACCGGGGAGCTGTTTTTT
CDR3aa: CASSRALAGEVNTGELFF

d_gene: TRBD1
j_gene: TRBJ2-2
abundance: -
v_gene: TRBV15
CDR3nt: TGTGCCACCAGCAGCGGGGACAGGGGCACCGGGGAGCTGTTTTTT
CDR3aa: CATSSGDRGTGELFF

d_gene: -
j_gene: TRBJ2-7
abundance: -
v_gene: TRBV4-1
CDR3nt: TGCGCCAGCAGCCAAGAGGAGGGCGACTCCTACGAGCAGTACTTC
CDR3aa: CASSQEEGDSYEQYF

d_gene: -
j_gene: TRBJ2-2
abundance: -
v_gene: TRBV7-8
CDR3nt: TGTGCCAGCAGCTCCTCGGCGTGGACCGGGGAGCTGTTTTTT
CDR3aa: CASSSSAWTGELFF

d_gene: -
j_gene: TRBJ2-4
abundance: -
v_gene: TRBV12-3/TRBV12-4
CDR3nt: TGTGCCAGCCGACAAGAAAACATTCAGTACTTC
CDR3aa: CASRQENIQYF

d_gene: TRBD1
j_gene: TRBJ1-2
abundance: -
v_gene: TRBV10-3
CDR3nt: TGTGCCATCAGTGAGGACTTACAGGGGACCCCCAACTATGGCTACACCTTC
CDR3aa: CAISEDLQGTPNYGYTF

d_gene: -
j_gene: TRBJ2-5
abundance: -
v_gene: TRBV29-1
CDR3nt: TGCAGCGTTGAGATCGGGGGTGGCGGCAGAGAGACCCAGTACTTC
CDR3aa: CSVEIGGGGRETQYF

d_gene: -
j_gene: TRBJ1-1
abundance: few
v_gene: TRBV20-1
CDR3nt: TGCAGTGCTAGTCCCGGGGTTTGGAAAGCTTTCTTT
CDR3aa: CSASPGVWKAFF

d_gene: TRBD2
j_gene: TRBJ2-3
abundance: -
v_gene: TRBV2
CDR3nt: TGTGCCAGCAGTGGGCCCTTTAAGCGGGAGACCACAGATACGCAGTATTTT
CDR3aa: CASSGPFKRETTDTQYF

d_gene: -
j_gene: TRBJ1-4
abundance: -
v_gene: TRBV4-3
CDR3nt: TGCGCCAGCAGCCAAGGGTCATTAAATGAAAAACTGTTTTTT
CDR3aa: CASSQGSLNEKLFF

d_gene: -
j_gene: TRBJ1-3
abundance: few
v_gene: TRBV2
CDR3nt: TGTGCCAGCAGTGAAGAGTCGGTTCCTCCCTCTGGAAACACCATATATTTT
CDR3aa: CASSEESVPPSGNTIYF

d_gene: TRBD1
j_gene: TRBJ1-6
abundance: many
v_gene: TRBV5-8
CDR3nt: TGTGCCAGCAGCCTGAAAGACAGGGTCTCACCCCTCCACTTT
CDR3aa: CASSLKDRVSPLHF

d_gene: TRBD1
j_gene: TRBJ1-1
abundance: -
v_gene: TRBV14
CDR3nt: TGTGCCAGCAGCCATCGGACAGGGGGTTACACTGAAGCTTTCTTT
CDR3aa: CASSHRTGGYTEAFF

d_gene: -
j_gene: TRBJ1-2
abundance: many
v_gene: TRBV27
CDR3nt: TGTGCCAGCAGTCCCAACAGGGATAGGGGCTACACCTTC
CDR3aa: CASSPNRDRGYTF

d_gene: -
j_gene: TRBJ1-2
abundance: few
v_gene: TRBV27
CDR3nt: TGTGCCAGCAGCGCCGGACTGAAGGGCTATGGCTACACCTTC
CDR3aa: CASSAGLKGYGYTF

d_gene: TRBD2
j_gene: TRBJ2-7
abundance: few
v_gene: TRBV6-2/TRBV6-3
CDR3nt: TGTGCCGGGGGTCTAGCGGGAGGCGAGCAGTACTTC
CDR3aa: CAGGLAGGEQYF

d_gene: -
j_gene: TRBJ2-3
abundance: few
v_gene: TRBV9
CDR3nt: TGTGCCAGCAGCCCGAGGAGCGGAAGCACAGATACGCAGTATTTT
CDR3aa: CASSPRSGSTDTQYF

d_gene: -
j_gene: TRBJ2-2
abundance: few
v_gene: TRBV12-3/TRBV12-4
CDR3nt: TGTGCCAGCAGTTTTCCGCAGAACACCGGGGAGCTGTTTTTT
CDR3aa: CASSFPQNTGELFF

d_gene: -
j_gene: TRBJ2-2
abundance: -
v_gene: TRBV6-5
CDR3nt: TGTGCCAGCAGTTACGGACAGTACACCGGGGAGCTGTTTTTT
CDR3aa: CASSYGQYTGELFF

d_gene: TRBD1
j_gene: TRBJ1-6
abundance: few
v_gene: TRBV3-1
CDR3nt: TGTGCCAGCAGCCCCTCACGACAGGGTGGGTCACCCCTCCACTTT
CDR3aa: CASSPSRQGGSPLHF

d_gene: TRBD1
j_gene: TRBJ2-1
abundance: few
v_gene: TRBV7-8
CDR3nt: TGTGCCAGCAGCCGGACAGGGGGCGCTCGGAATGAGCAGTTCTTC
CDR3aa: CASSRTGGARNEQFF

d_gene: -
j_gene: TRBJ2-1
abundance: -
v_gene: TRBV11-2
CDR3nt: TGTGCCAGCAGAGTCTACAATGAGCAGTTCTTC
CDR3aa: CASRVYNEQFF

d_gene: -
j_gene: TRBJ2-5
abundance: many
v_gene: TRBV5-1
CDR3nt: TGTGCCAGCAGCTTAGAAGAGACCCAGTACTTC
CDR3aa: CASSLEETQYF

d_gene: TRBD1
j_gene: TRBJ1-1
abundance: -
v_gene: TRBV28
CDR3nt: TGTGCCAGCAGTTTAACAGACAGGGCTCGAGAAGCTTTCTTT
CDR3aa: CASSLTDRAREAFF

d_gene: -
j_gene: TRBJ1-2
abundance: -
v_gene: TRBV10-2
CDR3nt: TGCGCCAGTCGTCAGGGTATCTCTGGCTACACCTTC
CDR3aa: CASRQGISGYTF

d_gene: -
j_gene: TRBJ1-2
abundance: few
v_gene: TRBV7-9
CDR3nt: TGTGCCGGGTACAGGGAAGACGTCGATGGCTACACCTTC
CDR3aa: CAGYREDVDGYTF

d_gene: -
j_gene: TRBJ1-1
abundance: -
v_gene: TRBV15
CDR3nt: TGTGCCACCAGCAGAGCAGGGTATTCTCAGACTGAAGCTTTCTTT
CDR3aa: CATSRAGYSQTEAFF

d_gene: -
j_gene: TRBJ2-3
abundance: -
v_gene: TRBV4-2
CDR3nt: TGTGCCAGCAGCCTCAGGGCCCGTTTTTCAGCGGATGGAACTAGCACAGATACGCAGTATTTT
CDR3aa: CASSLRARFSADGTSTDTQYF

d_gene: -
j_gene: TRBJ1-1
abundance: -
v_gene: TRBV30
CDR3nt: TGTGCCTGGAACCCCGGGCAGAGCAACACTGAAGCTTTCTTT
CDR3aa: CAWNPGQSNTEAFF

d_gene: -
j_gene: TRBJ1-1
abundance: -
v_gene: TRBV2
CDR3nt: TGTGCCACTCGACCTCTACCGGGAGGAGGTGAAGCTTTCTTT
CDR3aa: CATRPLPGGGEAFF

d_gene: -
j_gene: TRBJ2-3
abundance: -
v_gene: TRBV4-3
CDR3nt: TGCGCCAGCAGCCAAGACTCACTTCCCACAGATACGCAGTATTTT
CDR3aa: CASSQDSLPTDTQYF

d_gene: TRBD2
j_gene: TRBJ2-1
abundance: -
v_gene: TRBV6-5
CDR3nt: TGTGCCAGCAGTTACAAAGCGGGAGCCTACAATGAGCAGTTCTTC
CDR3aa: CASSYKAGAYNEQFF

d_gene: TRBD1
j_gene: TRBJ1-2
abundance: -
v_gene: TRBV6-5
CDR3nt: TGTGCCAGCAGTTCCGGACAGGACAACTATGGCTACACCTTC
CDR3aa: CASSSGQDNYGYTF

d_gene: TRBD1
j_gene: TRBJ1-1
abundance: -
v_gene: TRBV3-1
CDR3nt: TGTGCCAGCAGTACGACAGGGGGGTATAGAGCTTTCTTT
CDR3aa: CASSTTGGYRAFF

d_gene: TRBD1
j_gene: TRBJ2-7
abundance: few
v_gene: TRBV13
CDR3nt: TGTGCCAGCAGCTTAAACAGGGGGCTGGGCGAGCAGTACTTC
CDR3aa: CASSLNRGLGEQYF

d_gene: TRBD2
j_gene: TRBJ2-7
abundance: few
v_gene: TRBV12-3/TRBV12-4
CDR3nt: TGTGCCAGCAGTTTAGCCGGCAGCGGGAGCGTCTTGTACGAGCAGTACTTC
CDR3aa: CASSLAGSGSVLYEQYF

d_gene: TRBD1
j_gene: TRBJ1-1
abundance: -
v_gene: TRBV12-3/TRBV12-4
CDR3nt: TGTGCCAGCAGTTCCGGACAGGCCAGAGACTTT
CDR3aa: CASSSGQARDF

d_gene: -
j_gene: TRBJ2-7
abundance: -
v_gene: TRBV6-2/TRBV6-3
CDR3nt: TGTGCCAGCAGTTCACCCATAGGGACCTCCTACGAGCAGTACTTC
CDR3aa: CASSSPIGTSYEQYF

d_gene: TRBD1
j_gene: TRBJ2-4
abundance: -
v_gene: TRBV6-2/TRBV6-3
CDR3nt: TGTGCCAGCAGTTACGGGACAGCCGGCAACAAAAACATTCAGTACTTC
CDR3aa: CASSYGTAGNKNIQYF

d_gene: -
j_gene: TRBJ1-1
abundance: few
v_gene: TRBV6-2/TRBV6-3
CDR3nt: TGTGCCAGCAGAAGGGGGGGTTCGGAGAATGAAGCTTTCTTT
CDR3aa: CASRRGGSENEAFF

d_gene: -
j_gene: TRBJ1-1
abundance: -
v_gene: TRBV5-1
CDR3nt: TGCGCCAGCAGCTTCGCGACACCGAACACTGAAGCTTTCTTT
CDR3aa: CASSFATPNTEAFF

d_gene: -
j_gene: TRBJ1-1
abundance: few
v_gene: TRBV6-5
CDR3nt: TGTGCCAGCAGCGGAACAGTGAACACTGAAGCTTTCTTT
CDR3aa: CASSGTVNTEAFF

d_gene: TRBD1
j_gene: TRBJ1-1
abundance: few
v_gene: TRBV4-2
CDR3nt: TGTGCCAGCAGCCGATCCGGGACAGTGAACACTGAAGCTTTCTTT
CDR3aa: CASSRSGTVNTEAFF

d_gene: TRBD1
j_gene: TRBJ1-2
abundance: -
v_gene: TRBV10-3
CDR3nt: TGTGCCATCAGTCCCGGGACAGGGGCTCATGGCTACACCTTC
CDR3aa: CAISPGTGAHGYTF

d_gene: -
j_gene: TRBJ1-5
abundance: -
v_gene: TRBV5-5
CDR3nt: TGTGCCAGCAGCACGGGCCCCGTTTTTAATCAGCCCCAGCATTTT
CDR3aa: CASSTGPVFNQPQHF

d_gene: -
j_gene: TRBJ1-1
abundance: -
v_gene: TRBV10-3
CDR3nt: TGTGCCATCAGTGATTTTAGCAGGGCGAACACTGAAGCTTTCTTT
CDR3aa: CAISDFSRANTEAFF